Included here is one TCR beta chain sequence, with context. The antigen is unknown. This sample was included in a study of cytomegalovirus exposure and HLA in healthy donors. PCR employed 60 Vbeta and 13 Jbeta primers. Profiled with immunoSEQ multiplex PCR; TCRdb holds only in-frame clones, not every one. The sample shows under 85,000 clones, 68% of them seen only once. Study-level results: Most TCR beta V segments were productive about 87% or about 30% of the time in an earlier analysis. TRBV6-2, TRBV6-3 and some other V segments were excluded as indistinguishable.

The CDR3 sequence is 14 residues long. The V end lost 0 bases, the J end lost 2 bases, and 7 bases lay between the germline ends. Germline V gene data show CDR1 as MGHRA and CDR2 as YSYEKL. The chain has TRBV4-1 and TRBJ1-2; D call uncertain. The TCR sequence derives from a woman between 25 and 40 years old in good health and CMV-seronegative. What was sequenced was PBMCs. The CDR3 region has the DNA TGCGCCAGCAGCCAAGAAACAGCCAACTATGGCTACACCTTC. Translation gives CASSQETANYGYTF.